Each of the 21 T cell receptor beta chains below was sequenced from the same sample in a study of blood T cell repertoires in COVID-19. The repertoire was sequenced with immunoSEQ multiplex PCR; TCRdb's copy has only in-frame clones and lacks some. The data show about 180,000 clones, approximately 80% seen once. The sequenced material came from PBMCs or T cells enriched from blood (not recorded which). The receptors here all came from a man in his sixties who had been exposed to COVID-19.

J is TRBJ1-4 and V is TRBV5-5; 10 bases agree with TRBD1. V lost 4 bases to trimming and J lost 4 bases; unmatched junction nucleotides: 4. CDR1 and CDR2 (germline): SGHKS, YYEKEE (reference sequence). This CDR3 has 15 residues. The CDR3 sequence is CASSTGQGGNEKLFF. In DNA form, the CDR3 reads TGTGCCAGCAGCACCGGACAGGGGGGTAATGAAAAACTGTTTTTT. Based on the CDR3 plus reference TRBV5-5 and TRBJ1-4, the full variable domain is DAGVTQSPTHLIKTRGQQVTLRCSPISGHKSVSWYQQVLGQGPQFIFQYYEKEERGRGNFPDRFSARQFPNYSSELNVNALLLGDSALYLCASSTGQGGNEKLFFGSGTQLSVL.

In this sample, this clone turned up a few times. The V gene is TRBV2, the J gene TRBJ2-2; no clear D gene. The germline gives CDR1 SNHLY, CDR2 FYNNEI. V shed 4 bases and J shed 0 bases, with 3 bases lying between them. The CDR3 totals 13 residues. The CDR3 DNA sequence: TGTGCCAGCAGTGTATCGAACACCGGGGAGCTGTTTTTT. Translating gives CASSVSNTGELFF.

A single count supports this clone. The rearrangement joins TRBV4-1 to TRBJ1-2, with D tentatively TRBD1 (6 bases). V was pared by 4 bases and J by 5 bases, with 14 bases between. This CDR3 region has 14 residues. Germline CDR1 is MGHRA and CDR2 is YSYEKL. The CDR3 bases are TGCGCCAGCAGCCCGGGGACAATTCTTTATGGCTACACCTTC. Protein: CASSPGTILYGYTF.

This clone was found a few times. This sequence joins TRBV3-1 (or the pseudogene TRBV3-2) and TRBJ2-3; 16 bases agree with TRBD2. With V trimmed by 2 bases and J by 0 bases, 5 bases remained unmatched. CDR1 is LGHDT, CDR2 YNNKEL, per germline (reference sequence). This CDR3 region has 19 residues. The CDR3 sequence: CASSQSPGLAGGSTDTQYF. The CDR3 DNA reads as TGTGCCAGCAGCCAATCCCCGGGACTAGCGGGAGGGAGCACAGATACGCAGTATTTT.

This clone was counted only a few times. The chain recombines TRBV5-1 with TRBJ1-4; D is perhaps TRBD1 (6 bases). Germline loops: CDR1 SGHRS, CDR2 YFSETQ. Trimming left V 5 bases short and J 6 bases short, with 20 bases between. The CDR3 has 16 residues. The DNA of the CDR3 is TGCGCCAGCAGTGAGATCAGGGGCGTATCGGATGAAAAACTGTTTTTT. Encoded protein: CASSEIRGVSDEKLFF.

The V gene is TRBV7-8, the J gene TRBJ2-5; 7 nucleotides align to TRBD1. This CDR3 region has 16 residues. V shed 5 bases and J 5 bases; nucleotides not matched to a gene: 14. Germline loops: CDR1 SGHVS, CDR2 FQNEAQ. The CDR3 protein is CASSGRTGASLETQYF. CDR3 DNA sequence: TGTGCCAGCAGCGGCCGGACAGGCGCATCCTTGGAGACCCAGTACTTC.

This clone was counted once. CDR3 in DNA: TGTGCCAGCATCAACCCCCGGGCGGGGGAGGGAGGCTACACCTTC. Its protein is CASINPRAGEGGYTF. The chain employs TRBV6-5 and TRBJ1-2, with D maybe TRBD1 (5 bases). V was shortened by 7 bases and J by 8 bases, with 23 bases between the two germline ends. Germline CDR1 MNHEY, CDR2 SVGAGI. The length of the CDR3 is 15 residues.

The V call is TRBV25-1, the J call TRBJ2-1; no definite D call. This CDR3 comprises 14 residues. V lost 4 bases to trimming and J lost 3 bases, with 10 bases between them. CDR1 MGHDK and CDR2 SYGVNS come from the germline V gene. CDR3 sequence (DNA): TGTGCCAGCAGTGCCCCCCCGGTCTACAATGAGCAGTTCTTC. Translated: CASSAPPVYNEQFF.

This clone appeared a few times. The chain links TRBV30 to TRBJ2-1; unclear D gene. Germline V CDR1 and CDR2: GTSNPN, SVGIG (reference sequence). The CDR3 runs 13 residues. Trimming left V 0 bases short and J 5 bases short, with 8 bases between. CDR3: CAWSVSLNNEQFF. CDR3 DNA sequence: TGTGCCTGGAGTGTAAGCCTCAACAATGAGCAGTTCTTC.

The rearrangement links TRBV15 to TRBJ1-6; the D gene is possibly TRBD1 (5 bases). Trimming took off 1 base at V and 0 bases at J, with 10 bases between the two ends. The length of the CDR3 is 17 residues. Germline values: CDR1 LNHNV, CDR2 YYDKDF (reference sequence). The CDR3: CATSRGGLDSYNSPLHF. The DNA for the CDR3 is TGTGCCACCAGCAGAGGGGGCCTAGACTCCTATAATTCACCCCTCCACTTT.

The chain is built from TRBV25-1 and TRBJ1-5, with D maybe TRBD1 (5 bases). CDR1 MGHDK and CDR2 SYGVNS come from the germline V gene. Deletions cut 3 bases from V and 5 bases from J, with 8 bases between. The CDR3 spans 13 residues. CDR3 amino acids: CASSDWGDQPQHF. The DNA for the CDR3 is TGTGCCAGCAGTGACTGGGGGGATCAGCCCCAGCATTTT.

The CDR3 DNA reads TGTGCCTGGAGTTATCCGGGACTCCATACGCAGTATTTT. Translated: CAWSYPGLHTQYF. The genes are TRBV30 and TRBJ2-3, with a possible D match to TRBD2 (6 bases). CDR1 and CDR2 (germline): GTSNPN, SVGIG (reference sequence). V lost 2 bases to trimming and J lost 7 bases, with 13 bases between them. The length of the CDR3 is 13 residues. Filled out from reference TRBV30 and TRBJ2-3, the complete variable domain reads SQTIHQWPATLVQPVGSPLSLECTVEGTSNPNLYWYRQAAGRGLQLLFYSVGIGQISSEVPQNLSASRPQDRQFILSSKKLLLSDSGFYLCAWSYPGLHTQYFGPGTRLTVL.

The chain is built from TRBV27 and TRBJ2-3; 8 positions match TRBD2. The CDR3 spans 15 residues. Per germline, CDR1 MNHEY and CDR2 SMNVEV (reference sequence). Losses at the gene ends were 4 bases for V and 2 bases for J; bases not matched to a gene: 5. In nucleotides, the CDR3 is TGTGCCAGCAGTTCACCTAGCGGGCCCACAGATACGCAGTATTTT. Translation gives CASSSPSGPTDTQYF.

The V and J genes are TRBV12-3 or TRBV12-4 and TRBJ1-2; 8 nucleotides match TRBD1. The CDR3 extends over 13 amino acids. With V trimmed by 5 bases and J by 4 bases, 3 bases remained unmatched. The CDR3 loop reads CASSGQGFYGYTF. The CDR3 DNA sequence: TGTGCCAGCAGTGGACAGGGCTTCTATGGCTACACCTTC.

The chain is built from TRBV6-2 or TRBV6-3 and TRBJ2-7, with D maybe TRBD1 (5 bases). The CDR3 length is 15 residues. V lost 0 bases, J lost 6 bases, and 15 bases lay in between. Looked up from germline, CDR1 is MNHEY and CDR2 is SVGEGT. CDR3 sequence reads: CASSYSIQAPLEQYF. The CDR3 region has the DNA TGTGCCAGCAGTTACTCGATACAGGCTCCCCTCGAGCAGTACTTC.

In its sample, this clone was seen a few times. The rearrangement links TRBV27 to TRBJ1-1, with a tentative D call TRBD1 (5 bases). Trimming cost V 1 base and J 5 bases, with 11 bases left between them. This CDR3 is built from 14 residues. Looked up from germline, CDR1 is MNHEY and CDR2 is SMNVEV (reference sequence). The CDR3 here is CASSLWGSGTEAFF. In nucleotides, the CDR3 is TGTGCCAGCAGTTTATGGGGCTCTGGTACTGAAGCTTTCTTT.

The genes are TRBV28 and TRBJ1-1; D uncertain. Germline CDR1 and CDR2: MDHEN and SYDVKM. The CDR3 extends over 14 amino acids. Between the trimmed V and J ends, which lost 2 bases and 4 bases, there was a span of 11 bases. CDR3 amino acids: CASSLPGMGTEAFF. The CDR3 DNA reads as TGTGCCAGCAGTTTACCGGGGATGGGCACTGAAGCTTTCTTT.

The table lists this clone with a count of one. V usage is TRBV13 and J usage is TRBJ2-5, with TRBD2 identical over 9 bases. This CDR3 is 13 amino acids long. The germline V gene has CDR1 PRHDT and CDR2 FYEKMQ (reference sequence). V gave up 5 bases and J gave up 4 bases; unmatched junction bases: 2. The CDR3 sequence is CASSQGLAETQYF. For the CDR3, the DNA is TGTGCCAGCAGCCAGGGACTAGCAGAGACCCAGTACTTC.

The chain carries TRBV7-9 and TRBJ2-3; the match to TRBD2 covers 9 bases. V shed 1 base, J shed 2 bases, and the junction held 4 bases outside the gene matches. This CDR3 has 16 residues. Germline assignment: CDR1 SEHNR and CDR2 FQNEAQ (reference sequence). CDR3 coding DNA: TGTGCCAGCAGCTTAGATGCGGGAGGGAACACAGATACGCAGTATTTT. It translates to CASSLDAGGNTDTQYF.

The rearrangement links TRBV7-6 to TRBJ2-1; TRBD2 matches at 8 bases. This CDR3 is built from 17 residues. V lost 1 base and J lost 0; bases outside the gene matches: 5. CDR1 and CDR2 (germline): SGHVS, FNYEAQ. The CDR3 region is CASSLVVAGGSYNEQFF. The CDR3 DNA sequence: TGTGCCAGCAGCTTAGTAGTTGCGGGAGGCTCCTACAATGAGCAGTTCTTC.

This sequence joins TRBV12-3 or TRBV12-4 and TRBJ2-7; D might be TRBD1 (5 bases). V lost 2 bases, J lost 6 bases, and 5 bases lay in between. The CDR3 loop spans 11 amino acids. Written as DNA, the CDR3 is TGTGCCAGCAGTTTAAGGGGCGAGCAGTACTTC. It specifies CASSLRGEQYF.